This TCR beta chain was documented in a study of blood T cell repertoires in COVID-19. Background on the study: Sites across the United States, Italy and Spain contributed samples from acute and convalescent COVID-19. PBMCs, B-cell-depleted T cells, or T cells were the source of the cDNA or gDNA that made up the material.

As originally analysed: How many nucleated cells were present was estimated from reference gene primer amplification. The table came from immunoSEQ multiplex PCR; TCRdb's copy has only in-frame clones and leaves some out. Clonal size and the V and J genes are those of that table, whereas D and trimming came from the DNA. The table lists 95,000 to 120,000 clones, roughly 88% of them singletons, with almost 8.5% in the top ten. This clone occurred once. Specimen: peripheral blood. The TCR sequence derives from a woman between 65 and 79 years old who had recovered from COVID-19.

CDR3 sequence reads: CASSSYSGRALDTQYF. The CDR3, as DNA: TGTGCCAGCAGCTCTTATAGCGGGAGGGCCTTAGATACGCAGTATTTT. The chain couples TRBV3-1 (or the pseudogene TRBV3-2) to TRBJ2-3; 11 nucleotides line up with TRBD2. The V segment lost 5 bases and the J segment 5 bases; nucleotides outside the gene matches: 9. Germline V gene sequence: CDR1 LGHDT, CDR2 YNNKEL (reference sequence). This CDR3 is 16 amino acids long.